A selection of T cell receptor beta chains follows, all from one sample in a study of blood T cell repertoires in COVID-19. Using immunoSEQ multiplex PCR, the repertoire was profiled, and TCRdb retains in-frame clones only, with some absent. In the table there are 13,000 to 15,000 clones, around 91% of which are singletons. The source material was peripheral blood. The receptors were gathered from a man over 45 with active COVID-19. Both conserved end residues are part of each CDR3. Each record gives: clone size, J gene, V gene, D gene, CDR3 DNA, CDR3 protein. D genes are given only for firm matches. Expanded clones get a size class; other rows say once, few or many, or leave the size out.

few,TRBJ2-1,TRBV11-1,TRBD1,TGTGCCAGCAGCCAGGACAGGGTCCATGAGCAGTTCTTC,CASSQDRVHEQFF
.,TRBJ2-7,TRBV29-1,TRBD2,TGCAGCGTTGGAACACTAGCGGGAGGCGAGCAGTACTTC,CSVGTLAGGEQYF
.,TRBJ1-1,TRBV10-2,.,TGCGCCAGCAGGGACAACGGTGGGATCACTGAAGCTTTCTTT,CASRDNGGITEAFF
.,TRBJ1-2,TRBV3-1/TRBV3-2,.,TGTGCCAGCAGCCAAGATCCGGAGATTTACTATGGCTACACCTTC,CASSQDPEIYYGYTF
.,TRBJ2-7,TRBV4-1,TRBD2,TGCGCCAGCAGCCAAGATGGAGCGGGAGGGACCTACGAGCAGTACTTC,CASSQDGAGGTYEQYF
.,TRBJ2-4,TRBV11-2,TRBD1,TGTGCCAGCAGTAGACAGGGGCAAAACATTCAGTACTTC,CASSRQGQNIQYF
.,TRBJ2-3,TRBV27,TRBD2,TGTGCCAGCAGAGCACTAGCGGGAGGAGCAGATACGCAGTATTTT,CASRALAGGADTQYF
.,TRBJ1-1,TRBV18,.,TGTGCCAGCTCGTTGGCCATGAACACTGAAGCTTTCTTT,CASSLAMNTEAFF
.,TRBJ1-1,TRBV19,.,TGTGCCAGTAGTATCTCGAGTTTCGCTGAAGCTTTCTTT,CASSISSFAEAFF
.,TRBJ2-7,TRBV28,.,TGTGCCAGCAGCCCCAGGGTAGCCTACGAGCAGTACTTC,CASSPRVAYEQYF
.,TRBJ2-7,TRBV30,TRBD1,TGTGCCTGGGGGGACAGGGACCCCTACGAGCAGTACTTC,CAWGDRDPYEQYF
.,TRBJ2-5,TRBV5-1,TRBD1,TGCGCCAGCAGCCGGGGACAGGGTAGGCAAGAGACCCAGTACTTC,CASSRGQGRQETQYF
.,TRBJ2-1,TRBV30,.,TGTGCCTGGACCGGGGAACAAAGCTACAATGAGCAGTTCTTC,CAWTGEQSYNEQFF
once,TRBJ2-3,TRBV27,TRBD2,TGTGCCAGCAGTTCGACTAGCGGGAGCACAGATACGCAGTATTTT,CASSSTSGSTDTQYF
.,TRBJ2-5,TRBV7-8,.,TGTGCCAGCAGCGAGAGGGAGCAAGAGACCCAGTACTTC,CASSEREQETQYF
.,TRBJ2-1,TRBV5-5,.,TGTGCCAGCAGCCGAGCCCAAACCTCCTACAATGAGCAGTTCTTC,CASSRAQTSYNEQFF
.,TRBJ1-1,TRBV2,TRBD1,TGTGCCAGCAGTGTTTCAGGGGGTAGGAACACTGAAGCTTTCTTT,CASSVSGGRNTEAFF
.,TRBJ2-3,TRBV7-7,.,TGTGCTAGCAGCTTGTCCCACCTATCGACAGATACGCAGTATTTT,CASSLSHLSTDTQYF
.,TRBJ2-7,TRBV6-2/TRBV6-3,TRBD2,TGTGCCAGCAGTTACTCGGCTAGCGGGGTACGGAGGGAGCAGTACTTC,CASSYSASGVRREQYF
.,TRBJ2-1,TRBV7-9,TRBD1,TGTGCCAGCAGCTTACCGGGACAGACGTACAATGAGCAGTTCTTC,CASSLPGQTYNEQFF
few,TRBJ1-1,TRBV12-3/TRBV12-4,.,TGTGCCAGCAGTTTTGGCTCGGGCACTGAAGCTTTCTTT,CASSFGSGTEAFF
.,TRBJ2-1,TRBV3-1/TRBV3-2,TRBD2,TGTGCCAGCAGCCAAAGGACTAGCGGGAGTTATGATGAGCAGTTCTTC,CASSQRTSGSYDEQFF
.,TRBJ2-7,TRBV7-3,TRBD2,TGTGCCAGCAGCATGTATAGCGGGAAGTCCTACGAGCAGTACTTC,CASSMYSGKSYEQYF
once,TRBJ2-7,TRBV29-1,.,TGCAGCGTTGAATTCGGGAGTGGTTCCTACGAGCAGTACTTC,CSVEFGSGSYEQYF
.,TRBJ1-2,TRBV19,TRBD1,TGTGCCAGTAGTCATCGTCCGGGACAGGGGTATGGCTACACCTTC,CASSHRPGQGYGYTF
.,TRBJ1-3,TRBV7-9,.,TGTGCCAGCAGCCCCGGACAGTATGGAAACACCATATATTTT,CASSPGQYGNTIYF